This T cell receptor (beta chain) comes out of a study of blood T cell repertoires in COVID-19. For the study at large: PBMCs, B-cell-depleted T cells, or T cells were the source of the cDNA or gDNA that made up the material.

This CDR3 region has 15 residues. Germline V CDR1 and CDR2: MGHRA, YSYEKL. Trimming at V came to 2 bases and at J to 4 bases, leaving 7 bases not matched to a gene. This clone has a handful of counts. In the authors' methods: Amplification with reference gene primers provided the estimates of nucleated cell counts. TCRdb keeps only in-frame clones here, not all; method: immunoSEQ multiplex PCR. The DNA was the basis for D and trimming; V, J and clone size are from that table. Of about 63,000 clones in the sample, around four fifths were seen once. This receptor was obtained from a human donor in a cohort sampled during active COVID-19. This chain uses TRBV4-1 with TRBJ1-2, with TRBD1 identical over 7 bases. Source material: peripheral blood. The CDR3 region has the DNA TGCGCCAGCAGCCAAACCCTGACAGGGCTCTATGGCTACACCTTC. Its protein is CASSQTLTGLYGYTF.